This paragraph reports one T cell receptor (beta chain). The data are from a study of cytomegalovirus exposure and HLA in healthy donors. Vbeta (60) and Jbeta (13) primers were used in the PCR. The data were produced by immunoSEQ multiplex PCR, yet TCRdb's version contains in-frame clones alone and is incomplete. The sample has 180,000 or so clones, about 80% seen once. The origin of this receptor is a man younger than 35 in good health and CMV-seronegative. The sequenced material came from PBMCs.

The CDR3 sequence: CASSYSKVGPSYEQYF. CDR3 coding DNA: TGTGCCAGCAGTTACTCGAAAGTTGGCCCCTCCTACGAGCAGTACTTC. The gene calls are TRBV6-7 and TRBJ2-7; D unresolved. TRBV6-7 qualifies as an ORF whose function is uncertain. This CDR3 is built from 16 residues. The V end was cut by 0 bases, the J end by 0 bases, with 12 bases between.